This entry describes one TCR beta chain. This record comes from a study of T cell changes during pregnancy in multiple sclerosis. From germline, CDR1 is MNHEY and CDR2 SMNVEV (reference sequence). Trimming at V came to 7 bases and at J to 7 bases, leaving 4 bases not matched to a gene. This CDR3 is built from 14 residues. Libraries were prepared by immunoSEQ multiplex PCR; TCRdb keeps only in-frame clonotypes and omits some of them. The sample has around 70,000 clones, roughly 92% seen once. V usage is TRBV27 and J usage is TRBJ2-2, with 12 bases identical to TRBD2. Here the sequenced sample was peripheral blood, taken before pregnancy. This clonotype was sampled from a female donor with multiple sclerosis, enrolled in a pregnancy study. The chain's CDR3 is CASIPSGRVGELFF. CDR3 bases: TGTGCCAGCATCCCTAGCGGGAGGGTCGGGGAGCTGTTTTTT.